This TCR beta chain was sequenced for a study of OX40 agonist ivuxolimab in advanced cancers. Clones were sequenced by immunoSEQ multiplex PCR, and TCRdb holds only the in-frame ones, with some missing. The table has 60,000 to 90,000 clones, about 92% seen once. General study points: At doses 0.1 to 3.0 mg/kg, CD4+ and CD8+ clones expanded.

Notes on this clone: Its antigen is unknown. Germline and junction disagree at one end, which may indicate a read error.

Systemic immunosuppression or a history of autoimmune disease excluded patients. The CDR3 has 15 amino acids. The germline CDR1 and CDR2 sequences are SGHTS and YDEGEE. Sequenced material: CD4+ or CD8+ T cells sorted from blood, taken in a trial of the OX40 agonist ivuxolimab. The chain uses TRBV5-8 and TRBJ1-5; 9 positions agree with TRBD1. This TCR derives from an adult with an advanced solid tumor such as melanoma, head and neck, liver or kidney cancer. The CDR3 nucleotides read TGTGCCAGCAGCTTTCTGGACAGGGGCAACCAGCCCCAGCATTTT. It codes for CASSFLDRGNQPQHF. The full variable domain, its missing parts supplied by reference TRBV5-8 and TRBJ1-5, is EAGVTQSPTHLIKTRGQQATLRCSPISGHTSVYWYQQALGLGLQFLLWYDEGEERNRGNFPPRFSGRQFPNYSSELNVNALELEDSALYLCASSFLDRGNQPQHFGDGTRLSIL.